The present T cell receptor (beta chain) was sequenced within a study of blood T cell repertoires in COVID-19. Looking at the study overall: The United States, Italy and Spain provided the acute and convalescent COVID-19 samples.

V was cut by 0 bases and J by 0 bases, with 9 bases left in between. This CDR3 contains 15 residues. In germline, CDR1 is SGHRS, CDR2 YFSETQ. Participants came from some 23 US areas, aged roughly 18 to 90 years. Assay: immunoSEQ multiplex PCR; the TCRdb copy retains only in-frame clones and omits some. This table holds around 260,000 clones, over 75% found once. This clone was recorded once. The clonotype originates from a woman in her thirties who had recovered from COVID-19. The genes are TRBV5-1 and TRBJ1-2; D uncertain. Sequenced: PBMCs or T cells enriched from blood (not recorded which). The CDR3 loop reads CASSLGHESNYGYTF. Written as DNA, the CDR3 is TGCGCCAGCAGCTTGGGACACGAGTCTAACTATGGCTACACCTTC. Combining the CDR3 with reference TRBV5-1 and TRBJ1-2 gives the whole variable domain KAGVTQTPRYLIKTRGQQVTLSCSPISGHRSVSWYQQTPGQGLQFLFEYFSETQRNKGNFPGRFSGRQFSNSRSEMNVSTLELGDSALYLCASSLGHESNYGYTFGSGTRLTVV.